Included here is one T cell receptor (beta chain) sequence, with context. Its antigen is not identified. This entry belongs to a study of liver allograft versus peripheral blood T cells. Study-level background: The authors compared T cell receptor repertoires in transplanted livers with recipients' peripheral blood repertoires. Study-wide results and limits: Reported data describe T cell receptor repertoires within liver allografts as differing from those in peripheral blood.

The ends lost 9 bases at V and 0 bases at J; junction bases unmatched: 5. CDR3 length: 14 residues. The germline V gene has CDR1 SGHRS and CDR2 YFSETQ. TCRdb re-called the reads through MiXCR, storing one row per CDR3 protein. Of over 5,500 distinct CDR3 sequences listed, around 15% are singletons. The rearrangement uses TRBV5-1 and TRBJ2-2; 7 bases are a match to TRBD1. This clonotype was obtained from a human patient who had a liver transplant. Some T cells here may be from the graft donor. The CDR3 spells CATPTGANTGELFF. The DNA for the CDR3 is TGCGCCACACCCACAGGGGCGAACACCGGGGAGCTGTTTTTT.